A selection of T cell receptor beta chains follows, all from one sample in a study of cytomegalovirus exposure and HLA in healthy donors. Assay used: immunoSEQ multiplex PCR; TCRdb lists only in-frame clones, some missing. The table records 140,000 or so clones, 70% to 75% of them present only once. The sample consisted of PBMCs. All receptors derive from a woman aged 25 to 45 in good health and CMV-seronegative. Each CDR3 is given with its conserved first and last residue. The order of the fields is clone size, D gene, V gene, J gene, CDR3 DNA, CDR3 protein. D genes are given only for firm matches. The size entry is marked missing in some rows and otherwise reads once, few, many or a size class.

size: few; D: TRBD1; V: TRBV7-3; J: TRBJ2-2; DNA: TGTGCCAGCGCAGTACACGGGACAGTGGACACCGGGGAGCTGTTTTTT; CDR3: CASAVHGTVDTGELFF
size: -; D: -; V: TRBV5-8; J: TRBJ1-2; DNA: TGTGCCAGCAGCCAAAAAAACTATGGCTACACCTTC; CDR3: CASSQKNYGYTF
size: -; D: -; V: TRBV11-1; J: TRBJ1-1; DNA: TGTGCCAGCAGCTTACCCCTGAGGGCGCCTGAAGCTTTCTTT; CDR3: CASSLPLRAPEAFF
size: -; D: -; V: TRBV2; J: TRBJ1-6; DNA: TGTGCCAGCAACCGTGGGGGCGTTAATTCACCCCTCCACTTT; CDR3: CASNRGGVNSPLHF
size: -; D: TRBD2; V: TRBV2; J: TRBJ2-2; DNA: TGTGCCAGCAGTGTCGGGCTAGCGGGCACCGGGGAGCTGTTTTTT; CDR3: CASSVGLAGTGELFF
size: few; D: TRBD1; V: TRBV6-5; J: TRBJ1-4; DNA: TGTGCCAGCAGCCCCGGGACAGCTGGTGAAAAACTGTTTTTT; CDR3: CASSPGTAGEKLFF
size: few; D: -; V: TRBV19; J: TRBJ2-4; DNA: TGTGCCAGTAGTATTGGTGAACTAGCCAAAAACATTCAGTACTTC; CDR3: CASSIGELAKNIQYF
size: few; D: TRBD2; V: TRBV5-4; J: TRBJ2-1; DNA: TGTGCCAGCAGCCCTGATAGCGGGTGGCGGGTCTTC; CDR3: CASSPDSGWRVF
size: -; D: -; V: TRBV7-9; J: TRBJ1-6; DNA: TGTGCCAGCAGCCGCGGCAGGGTCGATTCACCCCTCCACTTT; CDR3: CASSRGRVDSPLHF
size: -; D: -; V: TRBV5-1; J: TRBJ1-1; DNA: TGCGCCAGCAGCTTAATGGGGGGGCAAATGAACACTGAAGCTTTCTTT; CDR3: CASSLMGGQMNTEAFF
size: few; D: -; V: TRBV9; J: TRBJ2-3; DNA: TGTGCCAGCAGCCCTATGGGCACCACAGATACGCAGTATTTT; CDR3: CASSPMGTTDTQYF
size: -; D: -; V: TRBV7-8; J: TRBJ2-1; DNA: TGTGCCAGCAGCTTAGATTTAATCAGTTACAATGAGCAGTTCTTC; CDR3: CASSLDLISYNEQFF
size: -; D: TRBD1; V: TRBV27; J: TRBJ2-1; DNA: TGTGCCAGCAGTCTGGGGACAGAGTACAATGAGCAGTTCTTC; CDR3: CASSLGTEYNEQFF
size: -; D: -; V: TRBV19; J: TRBJ1-3; DNA: TGTGCCAGTAGTGCGCGGCGGCAGGGGAGAAACACCATATATTTT; CDR3: CASSARRQGRNTIYF
size: -; D: TRBD1; V: TRBV29-1; J: TRBJ1-4; DNA: TGCAGCGTTGAAGATAGGGGACAGGGAAATGAAAAACTGTTTTTT; CDR3: CSVEDRGQGNEKLFF
size: -; D: TRBD1; V: TRBV5-1; J: TRBJ2-5; DNA: TGCGCCAGCAGCTTGGGGGGGGGACAGGGGGCGCGGAAGACCCAGTACTTC; CDR3: CASSLGGGQGARKTQYF
size: -; D: TRBD1; V: TRBV5-6; J: TRBJ1-3; DNA: TGTGCCAGCAGCCGTCCCGGGACAGGGAGTGGAAACACCATATATTTT; CDR3: CASSRPGTGSGNTIYF
size: few; D: -; V: TRBV4-2; J: TRBJ1-5; DNA: TGTGCCAGCAGCCAACCAATCACAGGTCTGTCCGGTCAGCCCCAGCATTTT; CDR3: CASSQPITGLSGQPQHF
size: -; D: -; V: TRBV28; J: TRBJ2-3; DNA: TGTGCCAGCAGCCCCGACGACAGGGAGGCAGATACGCAGTATTTT; CDR3: CASSPDDREADTQYF
size: -; D: TRBD2; V: TRBV6-5; J: TRBJ2-5; DNA: TGTGCCAGCACCGGCTGGACTAGCGGAAAAGAGACCCAGTACTTC; CDR3: CASTGWTSGKETQYF
size: -; D: -; V: TRBV6-5; J: TRBJ1-6; DNA: TGTGCCAGCAGTTATCAGGGGCTGTCACCCCTCCACTTT; CDR3: CASSYQGLSPLHF
size: -; D: -; V: TRBV15; J: TRBJ2-7; DNA: TGTGCCACCAGCCCTCTGATGGGGCACGAGCAGTACTTC; CDR3: CATSPLMGHEQYF
size: -; D: -; V: TRBV7-9; J: TRBJ1-4; DNA: TGTGCCAGCAGTCTTCCACCCCAGAGGGCAACTAATGAAAAACTGTTTTTT; CDR3: CASSLPPQRATNEKLFF
size: few; D: TRBD2; V: TRBV28; J: TRBJ2-7; DNA: TGTGCCAGCAGTCCCCGTGTCCTAGCGGGAGTCTCCTACGAGCAGTACTTC; CDR3: CASSPRVLAGVSYEQYF
size: -; D: -; V: TRBV6-4; J: TRBJ2-1; DNA: TGTGCCAGCAGTGACTCCCAGCGTAGCTCCTACAATGAGCAGTTCTTC; CDR3: CASSDSQRSSYNEQFF
size: -; D: TRBD1; V: TRBV7-2; J: TRBJ2-7; DNA: TGTGCCAGCAGCTTAGACTTGCGGTCGGCAGGGGGTCAGTACTTC; CDR3: CASSLDLRSAGGQYF
size: -; D: -; V: TRBV6-1; J: TRBJ2-1; DNA: TGTGCCAGCAGTGAAGCGAGGTTGAGCTCCTACAATGAGCAGTTCTTC; CDR3: CASSEARLSSYNEQFF
size: few; D: TRBD2; V: TRBV19; J: TRBJ2-5; DNA: TGTGCCAGTAGTATAGATTCGGGAGGGACCCAGTACTTC; CDR3: CASSIDSGGTQYF
size: -; D: -; V: TRBV28; J: TRBJ1-2; DNA: TGTGCCAGCAGTTCACCCTCGTTCAGGGTCTCGTTCGGCGATGGCTACACCTTC; CDR3: CASSSPSFRVSFGDGYTF
size: -; D: -; V: TRBV25-1; J: TRBJ1-4; DNA: TGTGCCAGCAGTGCTATCGGGACAACTAATGAAAAACTGTTTTTT; CDR3: CASSAIGTTNEKLFF
size: -; D: TRBD2; V: TRBV28; J: TRBJ2-7; DNA: TGTGCCAGCAGCGCCCGGACTAGCGGGAAATACGAGCAGTACTTC; CDR3: CASSARTSGKYEQYF
size: -; D: -; V: TRBV6-6; J: TRBJ2-3; DNA: TGTGCCAGCAGTTATAGGGCGCAGGGGCGCACAGATACGCAGTATTTT; CDR3: CASSYRAQGRTDTQYF
size: -; D: -; V: TRBV5-4; J: TRBJ2-1; DNA: TGTGCCAGCAGCCCGGGACTTGGAGTGGGTGAGCAGTTCTTC; CDR3: CASSPGLGVGEQFF
size: -; D: TRBD2; V: TRBV5-4; J: TRBJ2-7; DNA: TGTGCCAGCAGCTTGGGGGGCGGGAGTGGGTACGAGCAGTACTTC; CDR3: CASSLGGGSGYEQYF
size: few; D: TRBD1; V: TRBV11-2; J: TRBJ2-1; DNA: TGTGCCAGCACCGCCGACAGGGGATACAATGAGCAGTTCTTC; CDR3: CASTADRGYNEQFF
size: -; D: TRBD1; V: TRBV4-2; J: TRBJ1-5; DNA: TGTGCCAGCAGCCAGGGACAGAACAATCAGCCCCAGCATTTT; CDR3: CASSQGQNNQPQHF
size: -; D: -; V: TRBV5-4; J: TRBJ2-1; DNA: TGTGCCAGCAGCTCCCAGACTCGGAGCTCCTACAATGAGCAGTTCTTC; CDR3: CASSSQTRSSYNEQFF
size: -; D: -; V: TRBV4-1; J: TRBJ2-5; DNA: TGCGCCAGCAGCCAAACAGGGTCCCGCGAGACCCAGTACTTC; CDR3: CASSQTGSRETQYF
size: -; D: -; V: TRBV21-1; J: TRBJ1-5; DNA: TGTGCCAGCAGCATCAGGGGAATCAATCAGCCCCAGCATTTT; CDR3: CASSIRGINQPQHF
size: few; D: TRBD1; V: TRBV10-3; J: TRBJ2-1; DNA: TGTGCCATCAGTGGCACAGGGGGCTCCTACAATGAGCAGTTCTTC; CDR3: CAISGTGGSYNEQFF